The 23 T cell receptor beta chains below come from one sample, sequenced in a study of tissue T cells after allogeneic stem cell transplantation. Libraries were prepared by immunoSEQ multiplex PCR; TCRdb keeps only in-frame clonotypes and omits some of them. The sample has roughly 51,000 clones, 73% seen once; the top ten hold 0.5% to 0.65%. The sequenced sample consisted of sorted cells pooled from one or two spleens. The receptors shown here come from a pool of C57BL/6 mice in good health.

As for this clone: All gene names here are mouse names. The CDR3 protein is CASSLDNSAETLYF. The CDR3 DNA, read in part, is TGTGCCAGCTCTCTCGACAATAGTGCAGAAACGCTGTAT. The V and J genes are TRBV12-2 and TRBJ2-3; D call uncertain. From the germline J gene comes the end of the CDR3, since the read stops 1 residue before it. The CDR3 consists of 14 residues. Germline V gene lookup returns CDR1 SGHLS and CDR2 HYDKME. V was trimmed by 0 bases and J by 0 bases, leaving 6 bases between them.

Remarks on this clone: Gene names are mouse gene names. The read ends 1 residue before the CDR3 terminus; that terminus is restored from the germline J gene. The chain employs TRBV15 and TRBJ1-4; D perhaps matches TRBD1 (5 bases). The CDR3 has 13 amino acids. CDR1 is SGHND and CDR2 is FRSKSL in the germline V gene. V gave up 6 bases and J gave up 4 bases, with 9 bases separating them. The CDR3 DNA, read in part, is TGTGCCAGCAGGCGGACAATCAACGAAAGATTATTT. This translates into CASRRTINERLF. The full CDR3 sequence reads CASRRTINERLFF.

About this clone itself: Gene names refer to mouse genes. This chain's CDR3 is CASSLSGATAETLYF. CDR3 DNA, as far as it was read: TGTGCCAGCAGCTTATCGGGGGCGACTGCAGAAACGCTGTAT. This chain links TRBV3 with TRBJ2-3; the D gene could be TRBD1 or TRBD2 (6 bases each). The read ends 1 residue before the CDR3 terminus; that terminus is restored from the germline J gene. The CDR3 runs 15 residues. Germline lookup yields CDR1 SNHLY and CDR2 FYNGKV (reference sequence). V was pared by 2 bases and J by 2 bases, with 11 bases between.

In the case of this clone: The genes are named according to mouse. Read data end 1 residue before the CDR3 end; the end is taken from the germline J gene. The chain links TRBV12-1 to TRBJ1-1; unclear D gene. With 4 bases removed from V and 5 bases from J, the gap between germline ends came to 7 bases. This CDR3 is built from 11 residues. The germline V gene has CDR1 SGHSN and CDR2 HYEKVE. Partial CDR3 DNA: TGTGCCAGCTCCCTCGGGACAGAAGTCTTC. Translation: CASSLGTEVF. The full CDR3 sequence reads CASSLGTEVFF.

This clone showed up just a few times. Mouse names are used for the genes. The DNA ends 1 residue before the CDR3 does, and the rest of the CDR3 is filled in from the germline J gene. This chain connects TRBV1 to TRBJ2-7; no definite D call. V gave up 3 bases and J gave up 2 bases, with 11 bases separating them. The CDR3 covers 14 residues. Germline CDR1 reads NSQYPW; CDR2 reads LRSPGD (reference sequence). CDR3 bases read: TGCACCTGCAGTGCGGCCGCCCAGACCTATGAACAGTAC. As protein: CTCSAAAQTYEQY. The complete CDR3 protein is CTCSAAAQTYEQYF.

As regards this clone: Gene names follow the mouse nomenclature. With the read ending 1 residue before the CDR3 end, the germline J gene is used to fill in that end. The chain uses TRBV3 and TRBJ2-2, with D uncertain. Trimming shortened V by 1 base and J by 1 base, and 4 bases separated the two germline ends. This CDR3 is 14 amino acids long. In germline, CDR1 is SNHLY, CDR2 FYNGKV (reference sequence). CDR3 sequence: CASSLDQNTGQLYF. CDR3 bases read: TGTGCCAGCAGCTTAGACCAAAACACCGGGCAGCTCTAC.

As to this clone: The germline and genes are mouse ones. Read sequence stops 1 residue before the CDR3 end, and the germline J gene provides the missing end. The V gene is TRBV13-2, the J gene TRBJ1-3, with D uncertain. The CDR3 length is 12 residues. Germline CDR1 and CDR2: NNHNN and SYGAGS (reference sequence). Trimming left V 1 base short and J 4 bases short, with 3 bases between. CDR3 bases read: TGTGCCAGCGGTGATAGAGGAAATACGCTCTAT. Protein: CASGDRGNTLY. The full CDR3 is CASGDRGNTLYF.

For this clone: Genes here carry mouse names. The sequenced fragment ends 1 residue before the CDR3 boundary, so the rest is inferred from the germline J gene. V usage is TRBV16 and J usage is TRBJ1-4; D is undetermined. V dropped 0 bases and J dropped 0 bases, with 2 bases sitting between them. In germline, CDR1 is SGHSA, CDR2 FRNQAP. This CDR3 comprises 14 residues. The sequenced CDR3 bases are TGTGCAAGCAGCTTAGAAGTTTCCAACGAAAGATTATTT. The encoded protein is CASSLEVSNERLF. The whole CDR3 sequence reads CASSLEVSNERLFF.

This clone is judged medium-sized. Here the gene names and germline are mouse. The read halts 1 residue ahead of the CDR3 end, with the missing end drawn from the germline J gene. The sample contains more than one DNA sequence encoding this CDR3. V gene TRBV20 combines with J gene TRBJ2-7, with 9 nucleotides matching TRBD2. Germline V gene lookup returns CDR1 GFQATS and CDR2 STVNSAI. Trimming cost V 0 bases and J 0 bases; bases outside gene matches: 0. The CDR3 has 14 amino acids. CDR3 region: CGARDWGGSYEQYF. CDR3 bases read: TGTGGTGCTAGGGACTGGGGGGGCTCCTATGAACAGTAC. The entire variable domain, with the rest obtained from reference TRBV20 and TRBJ2-7, is as follows: GALVYQYPRRTICKSGTSMRMECQAVGFQATSVAWYRQSPQKTFELIALSTVNSAIKYEQNFTQEKFPISHPNLSFSSMTVLNAYLEDRGLYLCGARDWGGSYEQYFGPGTRLTVL.

Remarks on this clone: Here the gene names and germline are mouse. The read ends 1 residue early relative to the CDR3; the germline J gene fills the gap. V usage is TRBV5 and J usage is TRBJ1-4; 10 nucleotides line up with TRBD1. The CDR3 totals 15 residues. J gave up 4 bases and V 1 base, and 0 bases lay outside the gene matches. Germline V gives CDR1 LGHNA, CDR2 YNLKQL (reference sequence). CDR3 bases read: TGTGCCAGCAGCCAAGGGACAGGGGGCAACGAAAGATTATTT. Its protein is CASSQGTGGNERLF. The CDR3 as a whole reads CASSQGTGGNERLFF.

As for this clone: Gene names and germline refer to mouse. The read comes to an end 1 residue before the CDR3 does, leaving the germline J gene to fill in the end. The chain joins TRBV13-1 to TRBJ1-6, with no clear D. TRBJ1-6 is sorted into the ORF group, with uncertain function. V was clipped by 0 bases and J by 0 bases, with 7 bases between them. The length of the CDR3 is 16 residues. Germline V gene lookup returns CDR1 NSHNY and CDR2 SYGAGN. The CDR3 here is CASSDAQRSYNSPLYF. The CDR3 DNA, read in part, is TGTGCCAGCAGTGATGCACAGCGTTCCTATAATTCGCCCCTCTAC.

About this clone: The germline and genes are mouse ones. Coverage ceases 1 residue before the CDR3 finishes, and the germline J gene fills in the end. V is TRBV12-2 and J is TRBJ2-7, with 11 bases lining up with TRBD2. Germline values: CDR1 SGHLS, CDR2 HYDKME. This CDR3 contains 14 residues. V trimming: 2 bases; J trimming: 3 bases; junction bases outside the gene matches: 2. The covered CDR3 bases are TGTGCCAGCTCTCGGGACTGGGGGAACTATGAACAGTAC. Its translation is CASSRDWGNYEQY. The whole CDR3 protein reads CASSRDWGNYEQYF.

In the case of this clone: The listed genes are named as in mouse. The observed sequence ends 1 residue before the CDR3 terminus, with the missing tail filled in from the germline J gene. The rearrangement joins TRBV26 to TRBJ2-5; 8 bases line up with TRBD2. CDR3 length: 15 residues. Per germline, CDR1 KGHPV and CDR2 FQNQEV (reference sequence). Trimming took 2 bases from V and 2 from J; bases not matched to a gene: 3. The CDR3 spells CASSLMWGGQDTQYF. Incomplete CDR3 DNA: TGTGCCAGCAGTCTGATGTGGGGGGGCCAAGACACCCAGTAC.

Comments on this clone: The gene names here belong to mouse. From the germline J gene comes the end of the CDR3, since the read stops 1 residue before it. V is TRBV31 and J is TRBJ2-3; a weak D match, TRBD1 (6 bases). Germline CDR1 is GKSSPN and CDR2 is SITVG. With 1 base removed from V and 0 bases from J, the gap between germline ends came to 8 bases. This CDR3 has 14 amino acids. The covered CDR3 bases are TGTGCCTGGAGTCGGGACAATAGTGCAGAAACGCTGTAT. This encodes CAWSRDNSAETLY. The entire CDR3 protein is CAWSRDNSAETLYF. The whole variable domain, remainder taken from reference TRBV31 and TRBJ2-3, is AQTIHQWPVAEIKAVGSPLSLGCTIKGKSSPNLYWYWQATGGTLQQLFYSITVGQVESVVQLNLSASRPKDDQFILSTEKLLLSHSGFYLCAWSRDNSAETLYFGSGTRLTVL.

For this clone: All gene names here are mouse names. The read terminates 1 residue before the CDR3 end, so the remaining end is supplied by the germline J gene. The chain uses TRBV22 and TRBJ1-1. TRBV22 is a recognized pseudogene. The CDR3 runs 12 residues. The CDR3 DNA, read in part, is TGTGCCAGCAGTTGTCGGGGCACAGAAGTCTTC. Translated, it gives CASSCRGTEVF. The whole CDR3 region reads CASSCRGTEVFF.

A note on this clone: Gene labels here are mouse ones. Partial CDR3 DNA: TGTGCCTGGAGTCTAGACTGGGGAAGTCAAAACACCTTGTAC. Residues: CAWSLDWGSQNTLY. In full, the CDR3 reads CAWSLDWGSQNTLYF. The rearrangement uses TRBV31 and TRBJ2-4; 8 positions match TRBD2. The read halts 1 residue ahead of the CDR3 end, with the missing end drawn from the germline J gene. This CDR3 has 15 amino acids. Unmatched junction bases numbered 2, after V lost 0 bases and J lost 0 bases. Germline CDR1 GKSSPN, CDR2 SITVG.

With regard to this clone: The gene names here belong to mouse. The sequence runs out 1 residue before the end of the CDR3; the remainder is reconstructed from the germline J gene. This sequence joins TRBV16 and TRBJ1-3; D uncertain. Trimming left V 5 bases short and J 0 bases short, with 8 bases between. The CDR3 is 14 residues long. CDR1 and CDR2 (germline): SGHSA, FRNQAP. CDR3 loop: CASSPANSGNTLYF. The covered CDR3 bases are TGTGCAAGCAGCCCCGCGAATTCTGGAAATACGCTCTAT.

This clone was picked up one time. The genes and germline here are from mouse. The read terminates 1 residue before the CDR3 end, so the remaining end is supplied by the germline J gene. This rearrangement joins TRBV13-1 to TRBJ1-6; a possible D gene is TRBD1 (5 bases). TRBJ1-6 counts as an open reading frame of uncertain function. Trimming removed 3 bases at V and 4 bases at J, with 8 bases between. Germline CDR1 reads NSHNY; CDR2 reads SYGAGN. The CDR3 length is 14 residues. CDR3 DNA, as far as it was read: TGTGCCAGCAGTGGGGACGGATATAATTCGCCCCTCTAC. This codes for CASSGDGYNSPLY. The complete CDR3 reads CASSGDGYNSPLYF.

This clone was seen once. All gene names here are mouse names. The read ends 1 residue shy of where the CDR3 ends; the end is completed using the germline J gene. The rearrangement joins TRBV13-1 to TRBJ1-1; no reliable D call. Trimming shortened V by 5 bases and J by 0 bases, and 11 bases separated the two germline ends. There are 14 residues in the CDR3. Germline loops: CDR1 NSHNY, CDR2 SYGAGN. The CDR3 sequence is CASRSQQANTEVFF. CDR3 bases read: TGTGCCAGCAGGTCGCAACAAGCAAACACAGAAGTCTTC.

Points on this clone: All gene names here are mouse names. The CDR3 goes on 1 residue after the read ends, and that part is filled in from the germline J gene. This chain connects TRBV3 to TRBJ2-5; possibly TRBD2 for D (6 bases). Germline lookup yields CDR1 SNHLY and CDR2 FYNGKV (reference sequence). The length of the CDR3 is 12 residues. The germline V and J ends were trimmed by 3 bases and 10 bases, with 11 bases remaining between them. The CDR3 bases that were read are TGTGCCAGCAGCTTGTTTGGGGGTCCCCAGTAC. Translated, it gives CASSLFGGPQY. The complete CDR3 reads CASSLFGGPQYF.

With respect to this clone: Genes here carry mouse names. The CDR3 end lies 1 residue beyond the end of the read and is filled in from the germline J gene. The chain is built from TRBV5 and TRBJ1-1; D gene unclear. Trimming shortened V by 0 bases and J by 3 bases, and 5 bases separated the two germline ends. CDR1 LGHNA and CDR2 YNLKQL come from the germline V gene (reference sequence). The CDR3 runs 13 residues. The chain's CDR3 is CASSQDRYTEVFF. CDR3 DNA (partial): TGTGCCAGCAGCCAAGACAGATACACAGAAGTCTTC.

Turning to this clone: Mouse gene names apply. The CDR3 end falls 1 residue outside the read, so it is completed with the germline J gene. V and J are TRBV26 and TRBJ2-1, with a possible D match to TRBD1 (7 bases). The CDR3 loop spans 15 amino acids. Germline values: CDR1 KGHPV, CDR2 FQNQEV (reference sequence). The V end was cut by 6 bases, the J end by 0 bases, with 12 bases between. This CDR3 is CASSLQGGNYAEQFF. The part of the CDR3 DNA that was read is TGTGCCAGCAGCCTCCAGGGGGGTAACTATGCTGAGCAGTTC.

Concerning this clone: Gene names and germline refer to mouse. The read falls 1 residue short of the CDR3 end, and the missing part is taken from the germline J gene. The genes are TRBV19 and TRBJ1-1; D remains unclear. This CDR3 has 13 amino acids. Between the trimmed V and J ends, which lost 1 base and 1 base, there was a span of 5 bases. Germline lookup yields CDR1 FNHDT and CDR2 SITEND (reference sequence). The CDR3 DNA, read in part, is TGTGCCAGCAGTATAACGGGAAACACAGAAGTCTTC. Protein product: CASSITGNTEVF. The full CDR3 is CASSITGNTEVFF.